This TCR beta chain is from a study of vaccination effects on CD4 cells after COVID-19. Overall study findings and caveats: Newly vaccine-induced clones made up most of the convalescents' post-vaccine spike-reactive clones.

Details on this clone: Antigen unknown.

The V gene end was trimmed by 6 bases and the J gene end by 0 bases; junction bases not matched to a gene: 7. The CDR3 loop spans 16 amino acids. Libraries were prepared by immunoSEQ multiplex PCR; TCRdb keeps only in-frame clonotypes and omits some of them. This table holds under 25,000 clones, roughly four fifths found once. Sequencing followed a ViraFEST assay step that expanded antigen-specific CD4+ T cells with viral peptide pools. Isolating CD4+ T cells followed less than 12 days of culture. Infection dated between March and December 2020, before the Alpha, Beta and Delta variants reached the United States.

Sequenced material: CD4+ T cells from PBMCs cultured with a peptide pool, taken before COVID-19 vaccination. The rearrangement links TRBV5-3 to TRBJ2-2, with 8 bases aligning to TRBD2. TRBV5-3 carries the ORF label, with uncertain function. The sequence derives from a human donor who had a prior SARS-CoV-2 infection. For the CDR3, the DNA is TGTGCCAGAAACCCCAATAGCGGGGCGAACACCGGGGAGCTGTTTTTT. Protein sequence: CARNPNSGANTGELFF.